Listed here are 24 T cell receptor beta chains from one sample, sequenced in a study of T cells in localized non-small cell lung cancer. TCRdb's table, derived via immunoSEQ multiplex PCR, lists solely in-frame clones and lacks some. This sample has 70,000 to 90,000 clones, with about 84% found just once. The sample was peripheral blood, taken before any cancer treatment. Receptor source: a female donor older than 55 with stage I lung adenocarcinoma.

The chain employs TRBV28 and TRBJ1-3; possible D gene TRBD1, 6 bases. Germline V gives CDR1 MDHEN, CDR2 SYDVKM. The V end lost 4 bases, the J end lost 0 bases, and 13 bases lay between the germline ends. This CDR3 comprises 16 residues. CDR3 sequence: CASSYQTGISGNTIYF. The CDR3 DNA follows: TGTGCCAGCAGTTACCAGACAGGCATCTCTGGAAACACCATATATTTT.

This clone has more than one count but fewer than ten. The V call is TRBV10-3, the J call TRBJ1-4; 9 nucleotides line up with TRBD1. Germline values: CDR1 ENHRY, CDR2 SYGVKD. CDR3 size: 14 residues. The V and J ends lost 4 bases and 8 bases, in that order; junction bases with no gene match: 5. The CDR3, as DNA: TGTGCCATCAGTGCGACAGGGGGATCCGAAAAACTGTTTTTT. Its translation: CAISATGGSEKLFF.

The rearrangement joins TRBV28 to TRBJ2-1; 8 bases agree with TRBD2. J gave up 6 bases and V 5 bases, and 6 bases lay outside the gene matches. The V gene's germline CDR1 is MDHEN and CDR2 SYDVKM. This CDR3 is built from 14 residues. CDR3 bases: TGTGCCAGCAGTCTCGGACTAGCCCGCAATGAGCAGTTCTTC. Amino acids: CASSLGLARNEQFF.

The chain couples TRBV18 to TRBJ2-1; the match to TRBD1 covers 11 bases. With 2 bases clipped from V and 6 bases from J, the junction kept 3 bases outside the gene matches. This CDR3 region has 15 residues. Germline V gene sequence: CDR1 KGHSH, CDR2 LQKENI. Here the CDR3 DNA reads TGTGCCAGCTCACCATGGGACAGGGGGGGCAATGAGCAGTTCTTC. Translation: CASSPWDRGGNEQFF.

This clone is termed medium-sized. The chain links TRBV5-1 to TRBJ1-5; possible D gene TRBD1, 6 bases. Per germline, CDR1 SGHRS and CDR2 YFSETQ. The length of the CDR3 is 13 residues. The ends were cut back, 2 bases at V and 9 bases at J, with 12 bases in the middle. The CDR3 region has the DNA TGCGCCAGCAGCTTCGAGGGGGATCGGCCCCAGCATTTT. It is translated as CASSFEGDRPQHF. The whole variable domain, remainder taken from reference TRBV5-1 and TRBJ1-5, is KAGVTQTPRYLIKTRGQQVTLSCSPISGHRSVSWYQQTPGQGLQFLFEYFSETQRNKGNFPGRFSGRQFSNSRSEMNVSTLELGDSALYLCASSFEGDRPQHFGDGTRLSIL.

Concerning this clone itself: One junction end does not reproduce the germline sequence, and a read error may be involved. This rearrangement joins TRBV7-7 to TRBJ2-3; no clear D. CDR3 length: 13 amino acids. Germline-derived CDR1 and CDR2 are SSHAT and FNYEAQ (reference sequence). The CDR3 bases are TGTGCTAGCAGCTCGGACGGCACAGATACGCAGTATTTT. This encodes CASSSDGTDTQYF.

This clone was recorded once. This chain joins TRBV7-2 and TRBJ1-4; 7 positions match TRBD1. From germline, CDR1 is SGHTA and CDR2 FQGNSA. With V trimmed by 5 bases and J by 8 bases, 14 bases remained unmatched. The CDR3 runs to 16 residues. The CDR3 DNA is TGTGCCAGCAGCCCCGATATAGGGGGCTGGGGCGAAAAACTGTTTTTT. Amino acids: CASSPDIGGWGEKLFF.

CDR3 region: CASSQDLAGSYNEQFF. The DNA for the CDR3 is TGCGCCAGCAGCCAAGATCTGGCGGGCTCCTACAATGAGCAGTTCTTC. V and J are TRBV4-3 and TRBJ2-1, with D perhaps matching TRBD2 (5 bases). The CDR3 spans 16 residues. CDR1 and CDR2 (germline): LGHNA, YSLEER. V lost 0 bases, J lost 0 bases, and 9 bases lay in between.

V usage is TRBV10-3 and J usage is TRBJ2-2; 7 positions match TRBD1. CDR1 and CDR2 from the germline V gene are ENHRY and SYGVKD. The CDR3 is made up of 13 amino acids. V shed 6 bases and J 7 bases; nucleotides not matched to a gene: 5. The CDR3 DNA reads as TGTGCCATCAGGGACAGGAATTTCGGGGAGCTGTTTTTT. Amino acid sequence: CAIRDRNFGELFF.

V usage is TRBV19 and J usage is TRBJ2-5; TRBD1 agrees at 7 bases. The CDR3 spans 13 residues. Germline CDR1 reads LNHDA; CDR2 reads SQIVND (reference sequence). V shed 4 bases and J 4 bases; nucleotides not matched to a gene: 3. CDR3 sequence (DNA): TGTGCCAGTAGTAGAGGGGGCGGAGAGACCCAGTACTTC. Amino acids: CASSRGGGETQYF.

The rearrangement links TRBV30 to TRBJ2-2; 10 bases line up with TRBD1. J gave up 4 bases and V 7 bases, and 6 bases lay outside the gene matches. The germline gives CDR1 GTSNPN, CDR2 SVGIG (reference sequence). The CDR3 spans 14 residues. CDR3 protein: CASQDRGFTGELFF. The CDR3 DNA reads as TGTGCCTCCCAGGACAGGGGGTTCACCGGGGAGCTGTTTTTT.

The chain uses TRBV5-1 and TRBJ2-7, with 12 bases aligning to TRBD1. Germline V gives CDR1 SGHRS, CDR2 YFSETQ. The CDR3 runs 16 residues. The V gene end was trimmed by 0 bases and the J gene end by 8 bases; junction bases not matched to a gene: 9. This chain's CDR3 is CASSLGTGTGGYQQYF. CDR3 DNA: TGCGCCAGCAGCTTGGGGACCGGGACAGGGGGCTATCAGCAGTACTTC.

J is TRBJ2-3 and V is TRBV6-5; D is uncertain. Trimming stripped 2 bases from V and 6 bases from J, with 3 bases between. CDR1 is MNHEY and CDR2 is SVGAGI in the germline V gene. The CDR3 totals 11 residues. CDR3 protein: CASSYKDTQYF. The CDR3 DNA follows: TGTGCCAGCAGTTACAAGGATACGCAGTATTTT.

The CDR3: CASSYSQGGNEKLFF. The CDR3 nucleotides are TGTGCCAGCTCCTACTCACAGGGGGGTAATGAAAAACTGTTTTTT. The genes are TRBV28 and TRBJ1-4; 8 nucleotides agree with TRBD1. Germline V gene data show CDR1 as MDHEN and CDR2 as SYDVKM. Trimming took 8 bases from V and 4 from J; bases not matched to a gene: 9. The CDR3 contains 15 residues.

V is TRBV2 and J is TRBJ2-1; the match to TRBD2 covers 7 bases. The germline V gene has CDR1 SNHLY and CDR2 FYNNEI. The CDR3 sequence is 16 residues long. J lost 4 bases, V lost 8 bases, and 14 bases had no gene match. CDR3: CASVEGSGGIYNEQFF. The CDR3 DNA reads TGTGCCAGCGTCGAAGGGTCGGGGGGAATATACAATGAGCAGTTCTTC.

The V gene is TRBV2, the J gene TRBJ2-2; 7 bases are shared with TRBD1. CDR3 length: 14 residues. The V and J ends lost 6 bases and 0 bases, in that order; junction bases with no gene match: 1. Germline CDR1 SNHLY, CDR2 FYNNEI. CDR3 region: CASRGTANTGELFF. CDR3 DNA sequence: TGTGCCAGCAGAGGGACAGCGAACACCGGGGAGCTGTTTTTT.

The chain links TRBV15 to TRBJ2-5; 8 bases line up with TRBD2. CDR1 is LNHNV, CDR2 YYDKDF, per germline (reference sequence). The CDR3 has 14 residues. Losses at the gene ends were 8 bases for V and 1 base for J; bases not matched to a gene: 6. The CDR3 region is CATGSGGFQETQYF. The CDR3 coding sequence is TGTGCCACCGGTTCGGGGGGGTTCCAAGAGACCCAGTACTTC.

The chain carries TRBV7-2 and TRBJ2-5; no definite D call. Germline CDR1 SGHTA, CDR2 FQGNSA. This CDR3 is built from 12 residues. Trimming took off 5 bases at V and 5 bases at J, with 9 bases between the two ends. CDR3 sequence: CASSPPDETQYF. CDR3 bases: TGTGCCAGCAGCCCACCGGACGAGACCCAGTACTTC.

V is TRBV7-9 and J is TRBJ1-1; weak D call: TRBD1 (6 bases). This CDR3 region has 16 residues. V was trimmed by 8 bases and J by 3 bases, leaving 22 bases between them. Germline-derived CDR1 and CDR2 are SEHNR and FQNEAQ (reference sequence). CDR3 DNA sequence: TGTGCCAGCTTACCGGGCCGGGACAACTACGACACTGAAGCTTTCTTT. It specifies CASLPGRDNYDTEAFF. Filled out from reference TRBV7-9 and TRBJ1-1, the complete variable domain reads DTGVSQNPRHKITKRGQNVTFRCDPISEHNRLYWYRQTLGQGPEFLTYFQNEAQLEKSRLLSDRFSAERPKGSFSTLEIQRTEQGDSAMYLCASLPGRDNYDTEAFFGQGTRLTVV.

Written as DNA, the CDR3 is TGTGCCATCAGTGAGTCGAGAGGCAGGGGCACCCAAGAGACCCAGTACTTC. Protein product: CAISESRGRGTQETQYF. The rearrangement uses TRBV10-3 and TRBJ2-5; a possible D gene is TRBD1 (6 bases). The CDR3 length is 17 residues. Germline lookup yields CDR1 ENHRY and CDR2 SYGVKD. The germline V and J ends were trimmed by 0 bases and 1 base, with 15 bases remaining between them.

This clone appeared a single time. J is TRBJ2-5 and V is TRBV5-6; 10 bases line up with TRBD2. The CDR3 contains 17 residues. The trim removed 0 bases at V and 1 base at J, leaving 6 bases unmatched. Germline assignment: CDR1 SGHDT and CDR2 YYEEEE. CDR3 region: CASSLVVAGGLQETQYF. The DNA for the CDR3 is TGTGCCAGCAGCTTGGTGGTAGCGGGGGGCCTCCAAGAGACCCAGTACTTC.

The chain uses TRBV12-5 and TRBJ1-1, with D perhaps matching TRBD1 (5 bases). Trimming took off 4 bases at V and 10 bases at J, with 13 bases between the two ends. CDR1 and CDR2 (germline): LGHNT, FRNRAP. The CDR3 has 12 amino acids. The CDR3 loop is CASGYSGLGAFF. CDR3 in DNA: TGTGCTAGTGGTTATTCAGGGTTAGGAGCTTTCTTT.

This chain joins TRBV19 and TRBJ2-7, with D perhaps matching TRBD1 (6 bases). The V and J ends lost 4 bases and 3 bases respectively, with 10 bases between them. Germline V gene data show CDR1 as LNHDA and CDR2 as SQIVND (reference sequence). CDR3 size: 13 residues. CDR3 in amino acids: CASSRKGDYEQYF. DNA of the CDR3: TGTGCCAGTAGTAGAAAGGGGGACTACGAGCAGTACTTC. The entire variable domain, with the rest obtained from reference TRBV19 and TRBJ2-7, is as follows: DGGITQSPKYLFRKEGQNVTLSCEQNLNHDAMYWYRQDPGQGLRLIYYSQIVNDFQKGDIAEGYSVSREKKESFPLTVTSAQKNPTAFYLCASSRKGDYEQYFGPGTRLTVT.

The CDR3: CASSYSKGGYTF. For the CDR3, the DNA is TGTGCCAGCAGTTACTCGAAAGGCGGCTACACCTTC. The J gene is TRBJ1-2, the V gene TRBV6-5; D call uncertain. This CDR3 is 12 amino acids long. Trimming took off 0 bases at V and 8 bases at J, with 7 bases between the two ends. The germline V gene encodes CDR1 MNHEY and CDR2 SVGAGI.